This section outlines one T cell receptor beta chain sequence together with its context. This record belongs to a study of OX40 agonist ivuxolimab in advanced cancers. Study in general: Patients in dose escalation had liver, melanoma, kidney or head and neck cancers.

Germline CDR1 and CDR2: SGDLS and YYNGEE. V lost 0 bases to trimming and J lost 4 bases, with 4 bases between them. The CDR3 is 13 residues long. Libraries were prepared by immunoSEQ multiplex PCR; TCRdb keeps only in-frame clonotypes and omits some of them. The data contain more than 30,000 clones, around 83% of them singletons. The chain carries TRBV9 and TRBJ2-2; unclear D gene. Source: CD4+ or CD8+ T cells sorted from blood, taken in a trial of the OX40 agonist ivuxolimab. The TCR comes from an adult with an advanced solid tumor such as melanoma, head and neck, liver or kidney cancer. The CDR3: CASSVAVTGELFF. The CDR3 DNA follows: TGTGCCAGCAGCGTAGCCGTCACCGGGGAGCTGTTTTTT. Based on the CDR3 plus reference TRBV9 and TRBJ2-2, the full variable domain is DSGVTQTPKHLITATGQRVTLRCSPRSGDLSVYWYQQSLDQGLQFLIQYYNGEERAKGNILERFSAQQFPDLHSELNLSSLELGDSALYFCASSVAVTGELFFGEGSRLTVL.